Each of the 24 T cell receptor beta chains below was sequenced from the same sample in a study of blood T cell repertoires in COVID-19. Here immunoSEQ multiplex PCR was the method, and the copy in TCRdb shows in-frame clones only, minus some. The table records about 17,000 clones, approximately 80% of them present only once. Sequences were obtained from peripheral blood. These receptors were obtained from a man older than 75 with acute or convalescent COVID-19.

The V and J genes are TRBV5-6 and TRBJ1-4, with D unclear. Germline V gene data show CDR1 as SGHDT and CDR2 as YYEEEE. The CDR3 totals 13 residues. V gave up 5 bases and J gave up 5 bases, with 10 bases separating them. The CDR3 protein is CASSSEANEKLFF. The CDR3 bases are TGTGCCAGCAGTTCGGAGGCAAATGAAAAACTGTTTTTT.

The genes are TRBV19 and TRBJ2-1, with a possible D match to TRBD1 (6 bases). Germline V CDR1 and CDR2: LNHDA, SQIVND (reference sequence). Trimming removed 6 bases at V and 4 bases at J, with 7 bases between. This CDR3 has 12 amino acids. The CDR3 region has the DNA TGTGCCAGTAGCGGACAGTACAATGAGCAGTTCTTC. Translation gives CASSGQYNEQFF.

The chain couples TRBV5-6 to TRBJ1-1; tentatively, D is TRBD1 (5 bases). The CDR3 has 14 amino acids. Germline V lookup: CDR1 SGHDT, CDR2 YYEEEE. Trimming shortened V by 2 bases and J by 1 base, and 9 bases separated the two germline ends. CDR3 region: CASSLLQANTEAFF. Written as DNA, the CDR3 is TGTGCCAGCAGCTTATTACAGGCGAACACTGAAGCTTTCTTT. The full variable domain, rest sourced from reference TRBV5-6 and TRBJ1-1, is DAGVTQSPTHLIKTRGQQVTLRCSPKSGHDTVSWYQQALGQGPQFIFQYYEEEERQRGNFPDRFSGHQFPNYSSELNVNALLLGDSALYLCASSLLQANTEAFFGQGTRLTVV.

The chain employs TRBV20-1 and TRBJ1-6, with D hard to call. V was trimmed by 3 bases and J by 4 bases, leaving 10 bases between them. Germline V gene sequence: CDR1 DFQATT, CDR2 SNEGSKA (reference sequence). The length of the CDR3 is 14 residues. CDR3 DNA: TGCAGTGCTAGTAACAGAATATATAATTCACCCCTCCACTTT. This sequence encodes CSASNRIYNSPLHF.

V usage is TRBV15 and J usage is TRBJ1-5; D gene unclear. The CDR3 extends over 15 amino acids. CDR1 and CDR2 from the germline V gene are LNHNV and YYDKDF (reference sequence). Trimming removed 3 bases at V and 4 bases at J, with 13 bases between. The CDR3 region has the DNA TGTGCCACCAGCAGGGACGGGATAGAGAATCAGCCCCAGCATTTT. Translating it yields CATSRDGIENQPQHF.

In its sample, this clone was seen once. This chain uses TRBV24-1 with TRBJ2-1; 11 nucleotides align to TRBD2. The V segment lost 3 bases and the J segment 2 bases; nucleotides outside the gene matches: 2. CDR3 length equals 16 residues. Germline CDR1 is KGHDR and CDR2 is SFDVKD. The CDR3, as DNA: TGTGCCACCAGTGATAAACTAGCGGGGGCCTACAATGAGCAGTTCTTC. Amino acid sequence: CATSDKLAGAYNEQFF.

The V and J genes are TRBV10-2 and TRBJ1-1; D gene unclear. The CDR3 is 15 amino acids. V was clipped by 3 bases and J by 1 base, with 12 bases between them. Germline V gives CDR1 WSHSY, CDR2 SAAADI. For the CDR3, the DNA is TGCGCCAGCAGTGACGGGAGGCTCGGGAACACTGAAGCTTTCTTT. It encodes CASSDGRLGNTEAFF.

This sequence joins TRBV18 and TRBJ1-1, with 9 nucleotides matching TRBD1. Losses at the gene ends were 3 bases for V and 4 bases for J; bases not matched to a gene: 6. This CDR3 is built from 15 residues. In germline, CDR1 is KGHSH, CDR2 LQKENI. CDR3 in amino acids: CASSPTGTGSTEAFF. The DNA for the CDR3 is TGTGCCAGCTCACCCACCGGGACAGGGTCCACTGAAGCTTTCTTT. The variable domain in full, with the rest retrieved from reference TRBV18 and TRBJ1-1, is NAGVMQNPRHLVRRRGQEARLRCSPMKGHSHVYWYRQLPEEGLKFMVYLQKENIIDESGMPKERFSAEFPKEGPSILRIQQVVRGDSAAYFCASSPTGTGSTEAFFGQGTRLTVV.

This rearrangement joins TRBV19 to TRBJ2-3; 7 bases align to TRBD1. Per the germline V gene, CDR1 is LNHDA and CDR2 is SQIVND (reference sequence). The CDR3 has 13 amino acids. The V gene end was trimmed by 7 bases and the J gene end by 3 bases; junction bases not matched to a gene: 4. CDR3 nucleotides: TGTGCCAGTAAAGCGACAGGGACAGATACGCAGTATTTT. Residues: CASKATGTDTQYF. Complete variable domain (other parts from reference TRBV19 and TRBJ2-3): DGGITQSPKYLFRKEGQNVTLSCEQNLNHDAMYWYRQDPGQGLRLIYYSQIVNDFQKGDIAEGYSVSREKKESFPLTVTSAQKNPTAFYLCASKATGTDTQYFGPGTRLTVL.

This clone was recorded only once. The gene calls are TRBV11-2 and TRBJ2-3, with D possibly TRBD2 on 5 matching bases. Trimming took 5 bases from V and 0 from J, leaving 9 bases between them. The germline V gene encodes CDR1 SGHAT and CDR2 FQNNGV. The CDR3 contains 14 residues. Here the CDR3 DNA reads TGTGCCAGCAGCCCGGAGGTGAGCACAGATACGCAGTATTTT. Translation gives CASSPEVSTDTQYF.

This clone has just a few counts. This chain connects TRBV9 to TRBJ2-3, with D possibly being TRBD2 (7 bases). This CDR3 is built from 14 residues. The germline gives CDR1 SGDLS, CDR2 YYNGEE. Trimming took 4 bases from V and 4 from J, leaving 13 bases between them. The CDR3 sequence: CASSFRGGSDTQYF. Written as DNA, the CDR3 is TGTGCCAGCAGCTTCCGCGGGGGCTCAGATACGCAGTATTTT.

This clone has only a few counts. The CDR3 loop reads CASSLGLTNSPLHF. In DNA, the CDR3 is TGTGCCAGCAGTCTCGGACTGACTAATTCACCCCTCCACTTT. The chain combines TRBV27 with TRBJ1-6; D is undetermined. V was cut by 5 bases and J by 6 bases, with 11 bases left in between. Germline loops: CDR1 MNHEY, CDR2 SMNVEV (reference sequence). The CDR3 is 14 residues long.

The chain couples TRBV7-9 to TRBJ1-1, with a weak D call TRBD1 (5 bases). The CDR3 is 17 residues long. V was trimmed by 5 bases and J by 0 bases, leaving 19 bases between them. The germline V gene has CDR1 SEHNR and CDR2 FQNEAQ (reference sequence). CDR3 in DNA: TGTGCCAGCAGCCCTTCCTCAGGGCGGTGGGTGAACACTGAAGCTTTCTTT. Its protein product is CASSPSSGRWVNTEAFF.

The chain joins TRBV5-1 to TRBJ2-1; 11 nucleotides agree with TRBD2. The CDR3 totals 16 residues. The germline gives CDR1 SGHRS, CDR2 YFSETQ. J gave up 4 bases and V 1 base, and 4 bases lay outside the gene matches. CDR3 DNA sequence: TGCGCCAGCAGCTTGCTAGCGGGGGGAAGATACAATGAGCAGTTCTTC. This codes for CASSLLAGGRYNEQFF.

V usage is TRBV7-2 and J usage is TRBJ1-3; D call uncertain. Trimming removed 5 bases from V and 4 bases from J, with 12 bases in between. The V gene's germline CDR1 is SGHTA and CDR2 FQGNSA. This CDR3 contains 14 residues. CDR3 nucleotides: TGTGCCAGCAGCACGACAAGTCTGGGAAACACCATATATTTT. It codes for CASSTTSLGNTIYF. The variable domain in full, with the rest retrieved from reference TRBV7-2 and TRBJ1-3, is GAGVSQSPSNKVTEKGKDVELRCDPISGHTALYWYRQSLGQGLEFLIYFQGNSAPDKSGLPSDRFSAERTGGSVSTLTIQRTQQEDSAVYLCASSTTSLGNTIYFGEGSWLTVV.

The rearrangement uses TRBV7-3 and TRBJ2-1; TRBD1 agrees at 9 bases. Unmatched junction bases numbered 12, after V lost 5 bases and J lost 4 bases. This CDR3 has 17 amino acids. Germline CDR1 is SGHTA and CDR2 is FQGTGA. CDR3 DNA sequence: TGTGCCAGCAGCAGCCAGGGAGGACAGGGGACTTACAATGAGCAGTTCTTC. Its translation is CASSSQGGQGTYNEQFF.

The V gene is TRBV3-1 (or the pseudogene TRBV3-2), the J gene TRBJ1-6; D possibly corresponds to TRBD1 (6 bases). CDR1 is LGHDT, CDR2 YNNKEL, per germline (reference sequence). V was trimmed by 1 base and J by 10 bases, leaving 11 bases between them. There are 14 residues in the CDR3. CDR3 nucleotides: TGTGCCAGCAGCCAAGGAGACAGGCGCTCACCCCTCCACTTT. It translates to CASSQGDRRSPLHF.

The chain is built from TRBV9 and TRBJ2-5, with 9 bases that match TRBD1. The ends lost 0 bases at V and 5 bases at J; junction bases unmatched: 5. Germline values: CDR1 SGDLS, CDR2 YYNGEE. The CDR3 extends over 15 amino acids. The CDR3 spells CASSVGTGGAETQYF. The CDR3 DNA is TGTGCCAGCAGCGTAGGCACAGGGGGCGCGGAGACCCAGTACTTC.

The V and J genes are TRBV2 and TRBJ1-4, with TRBD1 identical over 7 bases. This CDR3 region has 14 residues. The junction had 3 bases not matched to a gene; V was cut back by 4 bases and J by 4 bases. Germline loops: CDR1 SNHLY, CDR2 FYNNEI. The CDR3 DNA reads TGTGCCAGCAGTGTTCAGGGGGGTAATGAAAAACTGTTTTTT. Encoded protein: CASSVQGGNEKLFF.

The chain carries TRBV7-2 and TRBJ1-4; maybe TRBD1 (5 bases). The ends were cut back, 4 bases at V and 3 bases at J, with 18 bases in the middle. This CDR3 is 17 amino acids long. The germline CDR1 and CDR2 sequences are SGHTA and FQGNSA. The CDR3 region is CASSSHALTASNEKLFF. Here the CDR3 DNA reads TGTGCCAGCAGCTCTCACGCCCTGACAGCCTCTAATGAAAAACTGTTTTTT.

This chain links TRBV7-2 with TRBJ2-2, with 7 bases identical to TRBD1. Germline loops: CDR1 SGHTA, CDR2 FQGNSA. The CDR3 covers 16 residues. With 1 base clipped from V and 6 bases from J, the junction kept 8 bases outside the gene matches. The CDR3 DNA follows: TGTGCCAGCAGCTTAGTTGGGACAGTCTCCCCCGGGGAGCTGTTTTTT. Its translation is CASSLVGTVSPGELFF.

CDR3 in amino acids: CASSFFGEAEAFF. CDR3 nucleotide sequence: TGTGCCAGCAGTTTCTTCGGGGAAGCAGAAGCTTTCTTT. The chain links TRBV12-3 or TRBV12-4 to TRBJ1-1, with unresolved D. Trimming took off 3 bases at V and 8 bases at J, with 13 bases between the two ends. This CDR3 has 13 residues.

The chain couples TRBV7-3 to TRBJ2-7; D may be TRBD2 (6 bases). Trimming cost V 1 base and J 7 bases, with 23 bases left between them. CDR3 length equals 17 residues. Germline V gene sequence: CDR1 SGHTA, CDR2 FQGTGA. CDR3 sequence (DNA): TGTGCCAGCAGCTTAAGTAACCTTGCGGGGTCCGTAGGGGAGCAGTACTTC. This codes for CASSLSNLAGSVGEQYF.

This chain links TRBV5-1 with TRBJ1-2; the match to TRBD1 covers 11 bases. Germline lookup yields CDR1 SGHRS and CDR2 YFSETQ. V lost 4 bases and J lost 8; bases outside the gene matches: 10. The CDR3 runs 15 residues. The DNA for the CDR3 is TGCGCCAGCAGCCTTACGGGACAGGGGGTAGGAGGCTACACCTTC. Its translation is CASSLTGQGVGGYTF. Drawing the rest from reference TRBV5-1 and TRBJ1-2, the complete variable domain is KAGVTQTPRYLIKTRGQQVTLSCSPISGHRSVSWYQQTPGQGLQFLFEYFSETQRNKGNFPGRFSGRQFSNSRSEMNVSTLELGDSALYLCASSLTGQGVGGYTFGSGTRLTVV.